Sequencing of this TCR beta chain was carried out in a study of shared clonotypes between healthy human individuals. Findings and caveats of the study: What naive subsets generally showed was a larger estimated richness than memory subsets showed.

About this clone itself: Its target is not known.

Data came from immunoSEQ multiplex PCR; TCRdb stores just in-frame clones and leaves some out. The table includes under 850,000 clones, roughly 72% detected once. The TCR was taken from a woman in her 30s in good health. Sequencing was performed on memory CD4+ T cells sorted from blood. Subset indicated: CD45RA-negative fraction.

The CDR3 DNA reads TGTGCCAGCAGCCCCCGGCAGGGGGCCTACAATGAGCAGTTCTTC. Amino acids: CASSPRQGAYNEQFF. The chain couples TRBV9 to TRBJ2-1; the match to TRBD1 covers 7 bases. Trimming at V came to 4 bases and at J to 2 bases, leaving 6 bases not matched to a gene. Per the germline V gene, CDR1 is SGDLS and CDR2 is YYNGEE. The CDR3 extends over 15 amino acids. The complete variable domain, with remaining parts taken from reference TRBV9 and TRBJ2-1, reads DSGVTQTPKHLITATGQRVTLRCSPRSGDLSVYWYQQSLDQGLQFLIQYYNGEERAKGNILERFSAQQFPDLHSELNLSSLELGDSALYFCASSPRQGAYNEQFFGPGTRLTVL.